This entry concerns a single TCR beta chain. This sample stems from a study of blood T cell repertoires in COVID-19. Study-level background: Samples taken during acute and convalescent COVID-19 were collected in the United States, Italy and Spain.

TCRdb keeps only in-frame clones here, not all; method: immunoSEQ multiplex PCR. Of some 130,000 clones in the sample, around 84% are singletons; the top ten hold 2% to 3%. Germline CDR1 is MDHEN and CDR2 is SYDVKM. This CDR3 comprises 12 residues. With 6 bases removed from V and 5 bases from J, the gap between germline ends came to 11 bases. Input material: PBMCs or T cells enriched from blood (not recorded which). The chain carries TRBV28 and TRBJ2-7, with D unresolved. This receptor was taken from a man in his forties or fifties with acute COVID-19. DNA of the CDR3: TGTGCCAGCAGAAAAGTCAGCGACGAGCAGTACTTC. Protein product: CASRKVSDEQYF.